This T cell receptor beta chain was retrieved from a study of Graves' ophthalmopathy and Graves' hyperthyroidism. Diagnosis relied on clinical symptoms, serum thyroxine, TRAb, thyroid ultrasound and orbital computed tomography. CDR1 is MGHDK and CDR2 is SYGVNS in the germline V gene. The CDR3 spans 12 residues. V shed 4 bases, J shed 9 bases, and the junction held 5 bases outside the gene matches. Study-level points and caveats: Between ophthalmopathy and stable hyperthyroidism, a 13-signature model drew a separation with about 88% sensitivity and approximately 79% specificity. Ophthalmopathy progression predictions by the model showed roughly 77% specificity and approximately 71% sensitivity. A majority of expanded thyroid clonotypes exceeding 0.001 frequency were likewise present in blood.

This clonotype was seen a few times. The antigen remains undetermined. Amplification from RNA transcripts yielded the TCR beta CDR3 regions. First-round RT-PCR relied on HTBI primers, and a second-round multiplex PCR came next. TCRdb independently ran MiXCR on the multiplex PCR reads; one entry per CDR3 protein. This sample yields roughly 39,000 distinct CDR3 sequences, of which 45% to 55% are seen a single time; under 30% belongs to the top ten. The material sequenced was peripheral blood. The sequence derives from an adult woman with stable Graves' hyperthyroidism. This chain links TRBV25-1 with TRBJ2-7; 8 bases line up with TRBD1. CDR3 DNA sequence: TGTGCCAGCAGTGTCGGACAGGGCCGGCAGTACTTC. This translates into CASSVGQGRQYF.